The 2 T cell receptor beta chains below all came from one sample that was sequenced in a study of beta chain features in type 1 diabetes. cDNA synthesis used the whole RNA isolate, giving expressed TCRB sequences. The table came from immunoSEQ multiplex PCR; TCRdb's copy has only in-frame clones and leaves some out. The sample yields around 250,000 clones, around 14% seen once. These receptors lack a known antigen. Notes on the study in general: All four CD4+ subsets of Type 1 diabetes patients contained TCRB CDR3s that were moderately but significantly shorter.

Source material: naive CD4+ T cells from blood. The receptors derive from a man aged 30 to 45 with type 1 diabetes.

Here the CDR3 DNA reads TGTGCCAGCAGCCTAAACGGACAGGGGTATGGCTACACCTTC. Its protein product is CASSLNGQGYGYTF. V usage is TRBV27 and J usage is TRBJ1-2; TRBD1 matches at 9 bases. Looked up from germline, CDR1 is MNHEY and CDR2 is SMNVEV (reference sequence). With V trimmed by 6 bases and J by 5 bases, 7 bases remained unmatched. The CDR3 has 14 residues.

The CDR3 DNA sequence: TGTGCCAGCAGTGAAGGCACAGTACGGATAGGAGGGCAGTTCTTC. Translating it yields CASSEGTVRIGGQFF. The genes are TRBV25-1 and TRBJ2-1; a possible D gene is TRBD2 (5 bases). CDR1 is MGHDK and CDR2 is SYGVNS in the germline V gene. Between the trimmed V and J ends, which lost 2 bases and 12 bases, there was a span of 20 bases. The CDR3 runs to 15 residues.